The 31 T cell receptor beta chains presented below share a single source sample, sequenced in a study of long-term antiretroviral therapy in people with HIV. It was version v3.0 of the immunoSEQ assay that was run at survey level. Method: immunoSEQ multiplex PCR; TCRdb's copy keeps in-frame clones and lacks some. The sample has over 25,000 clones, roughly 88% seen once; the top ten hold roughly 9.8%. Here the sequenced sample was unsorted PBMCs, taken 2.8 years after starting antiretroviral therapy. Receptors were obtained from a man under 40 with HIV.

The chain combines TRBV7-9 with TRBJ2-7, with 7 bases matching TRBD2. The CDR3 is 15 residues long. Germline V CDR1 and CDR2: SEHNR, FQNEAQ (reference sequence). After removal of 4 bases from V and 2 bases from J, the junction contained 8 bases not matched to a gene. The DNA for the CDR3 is TGTGCCAGCAGCTCCCCGGCTAGCGGAACCTACGAGCAGTACTTC. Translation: CASSSPASGTYEQYF.

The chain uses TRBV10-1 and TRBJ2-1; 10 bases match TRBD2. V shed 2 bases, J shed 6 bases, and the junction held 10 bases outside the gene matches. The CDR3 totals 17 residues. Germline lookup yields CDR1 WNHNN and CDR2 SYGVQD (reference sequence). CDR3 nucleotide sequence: TGCGCCAGCAGTGAGACGGGACTAGCGTATGGGGTCAATGAGCAGTTCTTC. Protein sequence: CASSETGLAYGVNEQFF.

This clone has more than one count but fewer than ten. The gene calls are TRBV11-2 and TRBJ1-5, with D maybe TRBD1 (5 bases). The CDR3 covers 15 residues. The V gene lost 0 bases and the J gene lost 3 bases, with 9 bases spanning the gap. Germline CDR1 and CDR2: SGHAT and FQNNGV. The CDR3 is CASSLDRTLNQPQHF. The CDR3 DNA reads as TGTGCCAGCAGCTTAGATCGGACACTCAATCAGCCCCAGCATTTT.

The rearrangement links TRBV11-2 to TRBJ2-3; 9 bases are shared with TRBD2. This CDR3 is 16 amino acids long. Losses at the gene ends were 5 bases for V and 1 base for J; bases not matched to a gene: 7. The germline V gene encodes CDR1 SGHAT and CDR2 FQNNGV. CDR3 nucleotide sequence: TGTGCCAGCAGCCGACAAGCGGGGGGTGGCACAGATACGCAGTATTTT. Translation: CASSRQAGGGTDTQYF.

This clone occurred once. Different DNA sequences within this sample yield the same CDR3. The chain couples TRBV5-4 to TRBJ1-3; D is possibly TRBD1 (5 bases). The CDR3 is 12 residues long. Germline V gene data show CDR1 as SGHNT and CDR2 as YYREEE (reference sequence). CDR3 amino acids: CEGRSSGNTIYF. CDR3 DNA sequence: TGTGAGGGGCGAAGCTCTGGAAACACCATATATTTT.

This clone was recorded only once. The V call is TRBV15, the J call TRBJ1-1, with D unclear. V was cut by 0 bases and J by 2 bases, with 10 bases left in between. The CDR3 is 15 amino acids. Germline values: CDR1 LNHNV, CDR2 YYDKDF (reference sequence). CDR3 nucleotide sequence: TGTGCCACCAGCAGAGATCGCACAGCAAACACTGAAGCTTTCTTT. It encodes CATSRDRTANTEAFF.

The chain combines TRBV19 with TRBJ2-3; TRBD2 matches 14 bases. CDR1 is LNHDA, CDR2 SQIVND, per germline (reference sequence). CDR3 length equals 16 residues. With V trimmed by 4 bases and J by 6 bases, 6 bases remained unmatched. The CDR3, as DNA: TGTGCCAGTAGTACCGGGACTAGCGGGAGTGGGGATACGCAGTATTTT. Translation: CASSTGTSGSGDTQYF.

The DNA of the CDR3 is TGTGCCAGCAGGGACCACGGGACTCTCACAGATACGCAGTATTTT. Translating it yields CASRDHGTLTDTQYF. This rearrangement joins TRBV28 to TRBJ2-3; D possibly corresponds to TRBD2 (6 bases). There are 15 residues in the CDR3. The V end was cut by 6 bases, the J end by 2 bases, with 15 bases between. Germline CDR1 and CDR2: MDHEN and SYDVKM.

The DNA of the CDR3 is TGTGCCAGCAGTTGGGCTAGGGGATATGGCTACACCTTC. Its translation: CASSWARGYGYTF. This chain links TRBV27 with TRBJ1-2, with D possibly matching TRBD1 (5 bases). CDR3 length: 13 amino acids. Trimming shortened V by 4 bases and J by 5 bases, and 11 bases separated the two germline ends. The germline V gene encodes CDR1 MNHEY and CDR2 SMNVEV (reference sequence).

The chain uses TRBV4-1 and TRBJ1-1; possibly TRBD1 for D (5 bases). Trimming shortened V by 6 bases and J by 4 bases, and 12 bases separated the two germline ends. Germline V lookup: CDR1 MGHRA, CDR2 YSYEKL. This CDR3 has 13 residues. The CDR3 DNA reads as TGCGCCAGCAGACGGGGGGGAACCACTGAAGCTTTCTTT. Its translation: CASRRGGTTEAFF.

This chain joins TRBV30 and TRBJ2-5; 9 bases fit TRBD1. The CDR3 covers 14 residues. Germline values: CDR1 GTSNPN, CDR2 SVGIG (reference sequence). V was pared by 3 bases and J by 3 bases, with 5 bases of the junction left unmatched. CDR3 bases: TGTGCCTGGAGCCGGGACAGGGTCAAAGAGACCCAGTACTTC. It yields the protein CAWSRDRVKETQYF.

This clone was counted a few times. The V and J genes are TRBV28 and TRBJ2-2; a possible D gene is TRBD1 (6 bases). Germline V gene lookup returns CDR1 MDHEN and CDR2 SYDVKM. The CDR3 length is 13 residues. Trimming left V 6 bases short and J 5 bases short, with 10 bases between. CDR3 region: CASRPTGTGELFF. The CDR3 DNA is TGTGCCAGCAGGCCTACAGGGACCGGGGAGCTGTTTTTT.

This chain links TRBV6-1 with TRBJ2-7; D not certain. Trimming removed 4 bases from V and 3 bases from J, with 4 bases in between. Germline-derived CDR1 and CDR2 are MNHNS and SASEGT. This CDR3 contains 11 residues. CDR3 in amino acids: CASSGVYEQYF. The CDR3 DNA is TGTGCCAGCAGTGGGGTCTACGAGCAGTACTTC.

The CDR3 coding sequence is TGTGCCTGGGTAGGGACAGGGAATAACTATGGCTACACCTTC. Translation gives CAWVGTGNNYGYTF. The rearrangement joins TRBV30 to TRBJ1-2; 9 bases line up with TRBD1. With 5 bases clipped from V and 1 base from J, the junction kept 5 bases outside the gene matches. Germline V gene data show CDR1 as GTSNPN and CDR2 as SVGIG (reference sequence). This CDR3 contains 14 residues.

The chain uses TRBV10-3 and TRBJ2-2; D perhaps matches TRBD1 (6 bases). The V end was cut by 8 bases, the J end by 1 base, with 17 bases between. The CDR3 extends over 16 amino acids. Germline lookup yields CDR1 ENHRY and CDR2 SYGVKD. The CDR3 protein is CAISGTQRLNTGELFF. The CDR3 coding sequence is TGTGCCATCTCCGGGACACAACGTTTGAACACCGGGGAGCTGTTTTTT.

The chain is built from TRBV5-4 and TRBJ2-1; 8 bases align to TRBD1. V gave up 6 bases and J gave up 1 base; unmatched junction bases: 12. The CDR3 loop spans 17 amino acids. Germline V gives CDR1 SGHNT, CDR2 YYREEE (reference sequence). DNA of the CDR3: TGTGCCAGCACCGACCCTGGACAGGGTGGATCCTACAATGAGCAGTTCTTC. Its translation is CASTDPGQGGSYNEQFF.

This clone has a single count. Written as DNA, the CDR3 is TGTGCCAGCAGTTTTGCCAGGTTTTTAGAGACCCAGTACTTC. Residues: CASSFARFLETQYF. The rearrangement links TRBV28 to TRBJ2-5, with D unclear. The germline V gene encodes CDR1 MDHEN and CDR2 SYDVKM. The CDR3 is 14 amino acids. Between the trimmed V and J ends, which lost 3 bases and 4 bases, there was a span of 12 bases.

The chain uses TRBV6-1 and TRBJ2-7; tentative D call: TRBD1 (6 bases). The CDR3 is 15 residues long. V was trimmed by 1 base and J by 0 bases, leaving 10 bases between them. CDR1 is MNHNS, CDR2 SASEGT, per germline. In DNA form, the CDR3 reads TGTGCCAGCAGTGAAGAACAGGGAAGCTCCTACGAGCAGTACTTC. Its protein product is CASSEEQGSSYEQYF.

The CDR3 DNA is TGCGCCAGCAGCTGGGGACAGCTTAATTCACCCCTCCACTTT. Translated, it gives CASSWGQLNSPLHF. The gene calls are TRBV5-1 and TRBJ1-6, with 7 bases matching TRBD1. V shed 3 bases, J shed 6 bases, and the junction held 3 bases outside the gene matches. Germline CDR1 is SGHRS and CDR2 is YFSETQ. The CDR3 runs 14 residues.

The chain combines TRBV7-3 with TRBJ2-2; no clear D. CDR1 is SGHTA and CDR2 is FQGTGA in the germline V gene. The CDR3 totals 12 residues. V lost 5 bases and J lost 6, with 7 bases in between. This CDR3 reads CASSPTAGELFF. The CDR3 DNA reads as TGTGCCAGCAGCCCCACCGCCGGGGAGCTGTTTTTT.

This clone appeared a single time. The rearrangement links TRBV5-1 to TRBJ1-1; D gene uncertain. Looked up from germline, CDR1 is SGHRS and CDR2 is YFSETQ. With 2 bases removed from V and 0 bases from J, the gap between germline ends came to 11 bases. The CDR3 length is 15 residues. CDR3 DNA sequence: TGCGCCAGCAGCTTATTTGGGCGCGTGAACACTGAAGCTTTCTTT. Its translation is CASSLFGRVNTEAFF.

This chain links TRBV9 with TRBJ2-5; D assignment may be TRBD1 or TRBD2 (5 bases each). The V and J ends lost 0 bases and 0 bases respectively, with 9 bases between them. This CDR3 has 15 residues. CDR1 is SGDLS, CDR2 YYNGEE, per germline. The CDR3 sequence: CASSVEGTYQETQYF. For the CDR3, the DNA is TGTGCCAGCAGCGTAGAAGGGACGTACCAAGAGACCCAGTACTTC.

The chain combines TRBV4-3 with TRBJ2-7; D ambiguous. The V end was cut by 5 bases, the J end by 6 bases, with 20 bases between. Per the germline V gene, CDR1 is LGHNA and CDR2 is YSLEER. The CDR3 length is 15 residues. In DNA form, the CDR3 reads TGCGCCAGCAGCAAAGCCGTGGGTACAATCTTCGAGCAGTACTTC. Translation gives CASSKAVGTIFEQYF.

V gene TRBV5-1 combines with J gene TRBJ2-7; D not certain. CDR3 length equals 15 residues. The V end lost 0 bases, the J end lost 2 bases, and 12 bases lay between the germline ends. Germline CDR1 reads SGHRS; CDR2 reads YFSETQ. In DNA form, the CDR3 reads TGCGCCAGCAGCTTGGCCCCGGACCCCACCTACGAGCAGTACTTC. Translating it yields CASSLAPDPTYEQYF. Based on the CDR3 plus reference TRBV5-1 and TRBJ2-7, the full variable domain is KAGVTQTPRYLIKTRGQQVTLSCSPISGHRSVSWYQQTPGQGLQFLFEYFSETQRNKGNFPGRFSGRQFSNSRSEMNVSTLELGDSALYLCASSLAPDPTYEQYFGPGTRLTVT.

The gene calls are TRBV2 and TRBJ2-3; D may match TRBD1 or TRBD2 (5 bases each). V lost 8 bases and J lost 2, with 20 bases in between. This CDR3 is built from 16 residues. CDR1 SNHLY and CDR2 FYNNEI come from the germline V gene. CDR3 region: CASLKLPGRITDTQYF. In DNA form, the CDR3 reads TGTGCCAGCTTGAAACTACCGGGACGAATCACAGATACGCAGTATTTT.

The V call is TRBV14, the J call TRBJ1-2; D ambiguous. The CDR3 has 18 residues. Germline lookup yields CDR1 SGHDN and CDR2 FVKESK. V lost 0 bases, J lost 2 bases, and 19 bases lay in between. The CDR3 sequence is CASSQDRVPWPSNYGYTF. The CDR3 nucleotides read TGTGCCAGCAGCCAAGATCGGGTTCCCTGGCCCTCAAACTATGGCTACACCTTC.

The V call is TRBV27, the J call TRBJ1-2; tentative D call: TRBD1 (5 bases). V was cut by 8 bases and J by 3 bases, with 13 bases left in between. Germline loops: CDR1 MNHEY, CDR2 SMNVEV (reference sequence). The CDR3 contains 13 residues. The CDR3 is CASGSQVYYGYTF. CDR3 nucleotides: TGTGCCAGCGGATCACAGGTTTACTATGGCTACACCTTC.

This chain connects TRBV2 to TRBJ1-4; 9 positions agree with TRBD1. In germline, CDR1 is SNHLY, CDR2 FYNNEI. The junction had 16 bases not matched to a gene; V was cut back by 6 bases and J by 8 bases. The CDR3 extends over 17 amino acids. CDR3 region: CASRRGTGPRSEEKLFF. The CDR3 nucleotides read TGTGCCAGCAGACGAGGGACAGGGCCCCGGTCGGAGGAAAAACTGTTTTTT.

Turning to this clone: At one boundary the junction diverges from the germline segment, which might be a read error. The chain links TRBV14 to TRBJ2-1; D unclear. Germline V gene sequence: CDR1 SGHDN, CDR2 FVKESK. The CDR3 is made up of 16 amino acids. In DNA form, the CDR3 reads TGTGCCAGCAGCCAAGATCTCCCCTCCAGCCACAATCAGCAGTTCTTC. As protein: CASSQDLPSSHNQQFF.

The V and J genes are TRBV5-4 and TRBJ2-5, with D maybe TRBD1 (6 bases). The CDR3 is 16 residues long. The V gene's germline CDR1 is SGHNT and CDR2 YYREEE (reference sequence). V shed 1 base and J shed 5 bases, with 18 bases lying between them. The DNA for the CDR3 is TGTGCCAGCAGCTTGTCGGATTCAGGGGCTCGGGAGACCCAGTACTTC. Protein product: CASSLSDSGARETQYF.

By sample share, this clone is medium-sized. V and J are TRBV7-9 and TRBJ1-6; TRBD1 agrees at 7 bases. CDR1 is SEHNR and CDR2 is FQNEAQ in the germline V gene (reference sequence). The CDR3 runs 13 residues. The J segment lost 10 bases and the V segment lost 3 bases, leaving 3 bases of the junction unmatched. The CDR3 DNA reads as TGTGCCAGCAGCTTCACACAGGGGTCACCCCTCCACTTT. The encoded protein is CASSFTQGSPLHF.